This T cell receptor beta chain was recovered during a study of CD4 T cells in relation to SARS-CoV-2 and coronaviruses. Per the germline V gene, CDR1 is LNHNV and CDR2 is YYDKDF (reference sequence). V gave up 4 bases and J gave up 8 bases; unmatched junction bases: 5. This CDR3 region has 13 residues. Notes on the study in general: This crossreactivity analysis covered spike protein alone, no other viral proteins.

TCRdb's table, derived via immunoSEQ multiplex PCR, lists solely in-frame clones and lacks some. The table lists 60,000 or so clones, over 90% of them singletons. The unexposed donors gave CD4+ T cells in about 2010-2018, prior to COVID-19. In its sample, this clone was seen once. Its matching antigen is unknown. The source material was naive CD4+ T cells from PBMCs. Subset specified: naive CD4+ T cells isolated by negative enrichment. The chain joins TRBV15 to TRBJ2-3; TRBD1 matches 8 bases. This clonotype originated in a human donor in good health. The DNA of the CDR3 is TGTGCCACCAGCATAGACAGGGGAGTTACGCAGTATTTT. It yields the protein CATSIDRGVTQYF.